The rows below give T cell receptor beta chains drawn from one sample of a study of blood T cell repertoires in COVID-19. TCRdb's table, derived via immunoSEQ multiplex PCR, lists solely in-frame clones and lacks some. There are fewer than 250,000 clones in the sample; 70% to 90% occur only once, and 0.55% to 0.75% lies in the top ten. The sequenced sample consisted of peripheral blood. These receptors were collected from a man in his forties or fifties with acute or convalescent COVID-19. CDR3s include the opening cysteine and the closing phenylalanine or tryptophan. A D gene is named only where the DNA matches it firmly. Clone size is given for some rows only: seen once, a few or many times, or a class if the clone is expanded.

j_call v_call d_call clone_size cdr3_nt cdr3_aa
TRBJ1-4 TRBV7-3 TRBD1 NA TGTGCCAGCAGCTACCCCGGGACAGGGCATGAAAAACTGTTTTTT CASSYPGTGHEKLFF
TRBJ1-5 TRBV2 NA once TGTGCCAGCAGTGAAGGGGCCAATCAGCCCCAGCATTTT CASSEGANQPQHF
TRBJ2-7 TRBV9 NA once TGTGCCAGCAGCTCCACCTCGACAGGTTACGAGCAGTACTTC CASSSTSTGYEQYF
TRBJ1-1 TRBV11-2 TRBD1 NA TGTGCCAGCAGCTCTCAGGGGGCGCAGGGGAGAGCTTTCTTT CASSSQGAQGRAFF
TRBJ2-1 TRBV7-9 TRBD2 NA TGTGCCAGCAGCTTAGTGGGCGGGGGAAATGAGCAGTTCTTC CASSLVGGGNEQFF
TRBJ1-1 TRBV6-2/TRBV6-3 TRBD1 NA TGTGCCAGCAGTTACGGTCGGACAGGGGGCGCGACTGAAGCTTTCTTT CASSYGRTGGATEAFF
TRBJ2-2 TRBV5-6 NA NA TGTGCCAGCAGCTTGGCCGCGGCCGGGGAGCTGTTTTTT CASSLAAAGELFF
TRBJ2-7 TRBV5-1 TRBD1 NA TGCGCCAGCAGGGGGACAGCCTCCTACGAGCAGTACTTC CASRGTASYEQYF
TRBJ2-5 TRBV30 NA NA TGTGCCTGGAGTGTTGGGGTAGGGGGACTACAAGAGACCCAGTACTTC CAWSVGVGGLQETQYF
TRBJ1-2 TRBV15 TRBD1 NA TGTGCCACCAGCGAGACAGGGACGACCCTAAGGGGCTACACCTTC CATSETGTTLRGYTF
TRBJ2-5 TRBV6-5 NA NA TGTGCCAGCAGTTATGCGGCTAGCGCGACCCAGTACTTC CASSYAASATQYF
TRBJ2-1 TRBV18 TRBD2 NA TGTGCCAGCTCACCGGTACGGGAGGAACGACTCTTC CASSPVREERLF
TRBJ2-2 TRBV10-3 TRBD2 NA TGTGCCATCAGTGGACGTAGCGGGGTCAACACCGGGGAGCTGTTTTTT CAISGRSGVNTGELFF
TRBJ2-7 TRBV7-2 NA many TGTGCCAGCAGCTGGAGACAGAACTACGAGCAGTACTTC CASSWRQNYEQYF
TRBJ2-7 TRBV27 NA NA TGTGCCAGCACTACGACGGGGAACTTCTACGAGCAGTACTTC CASTTTGNFYEQYF
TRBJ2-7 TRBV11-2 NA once TGTGCCAGCAGCTTAGACCGGCGGGGTTACGAGCAGTACTTC CASSLDRRGYEQYF
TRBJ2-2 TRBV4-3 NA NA TGCGCCAGCAGCCGAGGGGCCTCGGGGGTGGACGGGGAGCTGTTTTTT CASSRGASGVDGELFF
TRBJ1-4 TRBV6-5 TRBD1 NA TGTGCCAGCAGTTTGACAGGGGGAAACACTAATGAAAAACTGTTTTTT CASSLTGGNTNEKLFF
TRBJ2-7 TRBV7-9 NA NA TGTGCCAGCAGCAAAGACACCTACGAGCAGTACTTC CASSKDTYEQYF
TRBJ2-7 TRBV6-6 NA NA TGTGCCAGCAGTACGATAGCCGAGCAGTACTTC CASSTIAEQYF
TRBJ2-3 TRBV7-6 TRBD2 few TGTGCCAGCAGCTTAGGTAGCGGGGGACCCACAGATACGCAGTATTTT CASSLGSGGPTDTQYF
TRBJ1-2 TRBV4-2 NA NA TGTGCCAGCAGCCAAGATACTGGACAAGGTGGACGAGGCTACACCTTC CASSQDTGQGGRGYTF
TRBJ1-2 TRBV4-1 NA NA TGCGCCAGCAGCCAAGATCGAAGCGTCTATGGCTACACCTTC CASSQDRSVYGYTF
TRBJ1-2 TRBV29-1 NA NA TGCAGCGTTGTGCCAGGGATCCTTGAAGACTATGGCTACACCTTC CSVVPGILEDYGYTF